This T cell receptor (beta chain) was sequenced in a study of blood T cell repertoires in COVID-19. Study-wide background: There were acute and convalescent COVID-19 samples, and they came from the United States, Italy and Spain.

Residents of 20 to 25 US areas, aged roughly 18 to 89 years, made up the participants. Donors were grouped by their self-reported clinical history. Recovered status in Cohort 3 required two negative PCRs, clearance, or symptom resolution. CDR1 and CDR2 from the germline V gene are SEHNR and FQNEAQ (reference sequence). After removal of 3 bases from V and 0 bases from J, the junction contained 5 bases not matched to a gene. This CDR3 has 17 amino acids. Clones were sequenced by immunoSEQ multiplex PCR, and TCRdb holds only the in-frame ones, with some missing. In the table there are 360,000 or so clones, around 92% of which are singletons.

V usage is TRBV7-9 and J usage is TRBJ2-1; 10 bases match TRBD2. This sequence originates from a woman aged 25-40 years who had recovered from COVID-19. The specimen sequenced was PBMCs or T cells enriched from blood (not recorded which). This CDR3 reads CASSFGSGGPSYNEQFF. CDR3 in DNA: TGTGCCAGCAGCTTTGGTAGCGGGGGGCCCTCCTACAATGAGCAGTTCTTC.